Following are 26 T cell receptor beta chains from one sample sequenced in a study of tumor-infiltrating lymphocytes in primary liver carcinoma. TCR beta cDNA was reverse-transcribed from around 0.55 ug of total RNA. The reaction used a constant-region primer and ProtoScript II reverse transcriptase. TCR beta libraries came from three nested multiplex PCR rounds using slightly modified ARM-PCR. Both of the initial two PCR rounds ran for nine to ten cycles and employed TRBV1-TRBV30 forward primers alongside a C-beta reverse primer. TCRdb redid the calling of the multiplex PCR reads with MiXCR, one entry per CDR3 protein. This sample has around 37,000 distinct CDR3 sequences, with roughly 73% found just once. Joint extraction of RNA and DNA used roughly 19-33 mg of bulk tissue that was unsorted. Sequencing was done on a sample of tumor-adjacent normal liver tissue. All receptors derive from a middle-aged man with primary liver carcinoma and hepatitis B virus infection.

Notes on this clonotype: In this CDR3 the conserved last residue, phenylalanine or tryptophan, is missing, so a read error is likely. The chain joins TRBV2 to TRBJ1-4, with unresolved D. The CDR3 is 13 residues long. In germline, CDR1 is SNHLY, CDR2 FYNNEI. The DNA for the CDR3 is TGTGCCAGCAGCCTCACAACAAATGGAAAACTGTTTCTT. Protein: CASSLTTNGKLFL.

The chain has TRBV29-1 and TRBJ2-1; 9 nucleotides agree with TRBD1. The germline gives CDR1 SQVTM, CDR2 ANQGSEA. The CDR3 runs to 12 residues. The CDR3 spells CISEQGAGEQFF. As DNA, the CDR3 is TGCATCTCAGAACAGGGGGCGGGTGAGCAGTTCTTC.

As concerns this clonotype: The junction does not match germline at one end; this may be a read error. This rearrangement joins TRBV4-3 to TRBJ2-3; unclear D gene. The CDR3 runs to 17 residues. Per the germline V gene, CDR1 is LGHNA and CDR2 is YSLEER. The CDR3 loop reads CASSQDGSAESIDTQYF. The CDR3 DNA sequence: TGTGCCAGCAGCCAAGATGGGTCGGCGGAGAGCATAGATACGCAGTATTTT.

This clonotype was seen more than once but under ten times. The chain has TRBV6-5 and TRBJ1-6; D is possibly TRBD1 (5 bases). V dropped 8 bases and J dropped 7 bases, with 15 bases sitting between them. Germline CDR1 MNHEY, CDR2 SVGAGI. The CDR3 has 14 residues. The CDR3 loop is CASGREDTNSPLHF. The CDR3 DNA is TGTGCCAGCGGTCGTGAGGACACGAATTCACCCCTCCACTTT.

Concerning this clonotype itself: One end of the junction is discordant with germline, which a read error may explain. CDR3 sequence: CASRDGTEQGTQYF. Written as DNA, the CDR3 is TGTGCCAGCCGGGACGGGACTGAGCAAGGGACCCAGTACTTC. The chain uses TRBV28 and TRBJ2-5; D may be TRBD2 (6 bases). CDR1 MDHEN and CDR2 SYDVKM come from the germline V gene. CDR3 size: 14 residues.

Concerning this clonotype itself: A read error may be the cause here, since a much bigger clone is one base away. The gene calls are TRBV5-1 and TRBJ2-7, with TRBD2 matching 11 bases. Germline V lookup: CDR1 SGHRS, CDR2 YFSETQ. The CDR3 spans 14 residues. The CDR3 DNA sequence: TGCGCCGGCAGGGCCGGGACTAGCGGTTACGAGCAGTACTTC. It is translated as CAGRAGTSGYEQYF.

The rearrangement links TRBV6-6 to TRBJ1-6; 11 positions agree with TRBD1. The CDR3 runs to 16 residues. Trimming took 7 bases from V and 17 from J; bases not matched to a gene: 19. Germline V gene lookup returns CDR1 MNHNY and CDR2 SVGAGI (reference sequence). The CDR3 DNA reads TGTGCCAGCATAAGATTTCCGGGACAGGGGGACTCATCCTTCCACTTT. Translating gives CASIRFPGQGDSSFHF.

The gene calls are TRBV30 and TRBJ1-1; D not certain. V was shortened by 3 bases and J by 4 bases, with 12 bases between the two germline ends. CDR1 GTSNPN and CDR2 SVGIG come from the germline V gene (reference sequence). CDR3 length: 13 residues. This CDR3 reads CAWSEDQVTEAFF. CDR3 sequence (DNA): TGTGCCTGGAGCGAGGACCAGGTCACTGAAGCTTTCTTT.

Comments on this clonotype: One junction end does not reproduce the germline sequence, and a read error may be involved. This chain joins TRBV5-1 and TRBJ2-1, with 8 bases that match TRBD2. Germline V lookup: CDR1 SGHRS, CDR2 YFSETQ. CDR3 length equals 13 residues. This CDR3 reads CASSIGLAGVGLF. The DNA for the CDR3 is TGCGCCAGCAGCATAGGACTAGCAGGAGTGGGGTTATTC.

On this clonotype: The germline gene is not matched at one end of the junction; a read error may be the cause. The genes are TRBV11-1 and TRBJ2-4, with 13 bases identical to TRBD2. CDR3 size: 17 residues. CDR1 is SGHAT and CDR2 is FQDESV in the germline V gene (reference sequence). CDR3 DNA: TGTGCCAACAGCTTTCCCGGGACTAGCGGGACCAAAAACATTTATTACTTC. It yields the protein CANSFPGTSGTKNIYYF. Using reference TRBV11-1 and TRBJ2-4 for the parts outside the CDR3, the full variable domain is EAEVAQSPRYKITEKSQAVAFWCDPISGHATLYWYRQILGQGPELLVQFQDESVVDDSQLPKDRFSAERLKGVDSTLKIQPAELGDSAMYLCANSFPGTSGTKNIYYFGAGTRLSVL.

The V gene is TRBV6-2 or TRBV6-3, the J gene TRBJ2-7; D gene unclear. Germline V gene lookup returns CDR1 MNHEY and CDR2 SVGEGT. V gave up 4 bases and J gave up 2 bases, with 12 bases separating them. The CDR3 is made up of 14 amino acids. Here the CDR3 reads CASSLKTEPYEQYF. In nucleotides, the CDR3 is TGTGCCAGCAGTTTAAAGACGGAGCCCTACGAGCAGTACTTC.

Points on this clonotype: In this CDR3 the conserved last residue, phenylalanine or tryptophan, is missing, so a read error is likely. The V call is TRBV29-1, the J call TRBJ2-3, with 7 bases lining up with TRBD2. The CDR3 runs to 13 residues. Germline loops: CDR1 SQVTM, CDR2 ANQGSEA. CDR3: CSVGAGVYDTQYI. The CDR3 coding sequence is TGCAGCGTTGGCGCGGGAGTGTACGATACACAGTATATT.

This clonotype was counted many times. The chain uses TRBV11-2 and TRBJ2-2, with 8 nucleotides matching TRBD2. The V and J ends lost 4 bases and 5 bases, in that order; junction bases with no gene match: 6. Germline-derived CDR1 and CDR2 are SGHAT and FQNNGV. The CDR3 has 15 residues. The CDR3 region is CASSYTSGGTGELFF. In DNA form, the CDR3 reads TGTGCCAGCAGCTACACTAGCGGCGGAACCGGGGAGCTGTTTTTT.

With regard to this clonotype: A read error is possible here, since a much larger clone lies one base away. V and J are TRBV5-1 and TRBJ2-2; D not resolved. Germline CDR1 and CDR2: SGHRS and YFSETQ. The CDR3 contains 15 residues. V lost 7 bases and J lost 2, with 15 bases in between. Written as DNA, the CDR3 is TGCGCCAGCGGCCGACCAGCGTTAAACACCGGGGAGCTGTTTTTT. As protein: CASGRPALNTGELFF.

Turning to this clonotype: The germline gene is not matched at one end of the junction; a read error may be the cause. V is TRBV29-1 and J is TRBJ2-1, with a tentative D call TRBD2 (6 bases). The CDR3 totals 15 residues. In germline, CDR1 is SQVTM, CDR2 ANQGSEA. CDR3 nucleotide sequence: TGCAGCGTTGATGTGAGTTGGGGGGTATACAATGAGCAATTCTTC. Its translation is CSVDVSWGVYNEQFF.

As to this clonotype: With a much larger clone just one base away, this may be a read error. The chain is built from TRBV28 and TRBJ2-1, with D perhaps matching TRBD1 or TRBD2 (5 bases each). V was cut by 11 bases and J by 2 bases, with 25 bases left in between. This CDR3 is built from 17 residues. CDR1 is MDHEN and CDR2 is SYDVKM in the germline V gene. This CDR3 is CAGDSGTRRRTYNEQFF. CDR3 coding DNA: TGTGCCGGCGACTCCGGGACCCGCCGTCGCACCTACAATGAGCAGTTCTTC.

The rearrangement uses TRBV7-8 and TRBJ2-3; the D gene could be TRBD1 or TRBD2 (7 bases each). The germline V gene has CDR1 SGHVS and CDR2 FQNEAQ. This CDR3 is built from 16 residues. Trimming took off 4 bases at V and 15 bases at J, with 29 bases between the two ends. In DNA form, the CDR3 reads TGTGCCAGCAGCTCAACAGGGGAGGGATATTCGGATATGCAATATTTT. Residues: CASSSTGEGYSDMQYF.

This sequence joins TRBV7-9 and TRBJ2-7, with D perhaps matching TRBD1 or TRBD2 (5 bases each). Per the germline V gene, CDR1 is SEHNR and CDR2 is FQNEAQ (reference sequence). V was shortened by 4 bases and J by 10 bases, with 26 bases between the two germline ends. The CDR3 loop spans 16 amino acids. The CDR3 DNA reads as TGTGCCAGCAGCTGGGGTGAGGGGAAACCCCAAGGCGATCAGTACTTC. Translation gives CASSWGEGKPQGDQYF.

Regarding this clonotype: This clone may be a read error of a much larger clone one base away. The chain has TRBV7-9 and TRBJ2-1; D not certain. CDR1 and CDR2 (germline): SEHNR, FQNEAQ (reference sequence). This CDR3 is built from 14 residues. CDR3 amino acids: CVSSLLLIFNEQFF. CDR3 in DNA: TGTGTCAGCAGCTTACTTCTGATTTTTAATGAGCAGTTCTTC.

As to this clonotype: Relative to the germline gene, one junction end is altered; a read error may explain this. The rearrangement links TRBV6-5 to TRBJ2-1, with 8 bases aligning to TRBD2. This CDR3 spans 14 amino acids. Germline-derived CDR1 and CDR2 are MNHEY and SVGAGI. CDR3 sequence: CASSQVGRVVEQFF. The CDR3 DNA follows: TGTGCCAGCAGTCAGGTCGGGAGGGTGGTTGAGCAGTTTTTC.

This clonotype ranks as medium-sized (0.01 to 0.1%). The conserved final phenylalanine or tryptophan is absent from the CDR3, which likely points to a read error. No DNA is shown, since the ends of the CDR3 on it are uncertain; the CDR3 is the one TCRdb lists. The chain joins TRBV6-1 to TRBJ2-1. The germline gives CDR1 MNHNS, CDR2 SASEGT. Termini included, the CDR3 measures 13 amino acids. CDR3 protein: CASSDRGLKHPHV.

The V gene is TRBV29-1, the J gene TRBJ2-7; either TRBD1 or TRBD2 may supply D (5 bases each). This CDR3 comprises 16 residues. Germline-derived CDR1 and CDR2 are SQVTM and ANQGSEA. V lost 8 bases and J 10 bases, leaving 33 bases between the germline ends. CDR3 coding DNA: TGCAGCACCATGAGATCTGGGACCGGCACTCCCTATGACCAGTACTTC. Amino acids: CSTMRSGTGTPYDQYF.

Comment on this clonotype: This CDR3 fails to terminate in the conserved phenylalanine or tryptophan, so it likely reflects a read error. V usage is TRBV11-2 and J usage is TRBJ1-5, with D tentatively TRBD1 (6 bases). Per the germline V gene, CDR1 is SGHAT and CDR2 is FQNNGV. The CDR3 is 16 residues long. CDR3 in amino acids: CAGSLGDTGWAQPQHS. Written as DNA, the CDR3 is TGTGCCGGCAGCTTAGGGGACACGGGTTGGGCTCAGCCCCAGCATTCT.

Of note for this clonotype: As the CDR3 is not closed by the conserved phenylalanine or tryptophan, this likely results from a read error. The V gene is TRBV5-5, the J gene TRBJ2-7, with D perhaps TRBD2 (5 bases). The length of the CDR3 is 13 residues. Germline V gives CDR1 SGHKS, CDR2 YYEKEE (reference sequence). CDR3 DNA sequence: TGTACCAGCAGCTTCGGACTCTCCTACGAGCAGTACTTA. Translating gives CTSSFGLSYEQYL.

The CDR3 nucleotides read TGTGCCAGCAGCCTTGTGGGGGGAGGAAGAGATACGCAGTATTTT. This translates into CASSLVGGGRDTQYF. This chain links TRBV4-2 with TRBJ2-3; D is possibly TRBD2 (6 bases). CDR1 and CDR2 from the germline V gene are LGHNA and YNFKEQ. Between the trimmed V and J ends, which lost 4 bases and 5 bases, there was a span of 16 bases. The CDR3 covers 15 residues.

This clonotype was detected only once. At one of its ends the junction is not consistent with the germline gene, which may arise from a read error. V gene TRBV14 combines with J gene TRBJ1-6, with unresolved D. The germline CDR1 and CDR2 sequences are SGHDN and FVKESK. The CDR3 runs to 19 residues. This chain's CDR3 is CARSQDQNHQASYNSPIHF. The CDR3 DNA reads as TGTGCCAGAAGCCAAGATCAGAACCACCAGGCATCCTATAATTCACCCATCCACTTT.